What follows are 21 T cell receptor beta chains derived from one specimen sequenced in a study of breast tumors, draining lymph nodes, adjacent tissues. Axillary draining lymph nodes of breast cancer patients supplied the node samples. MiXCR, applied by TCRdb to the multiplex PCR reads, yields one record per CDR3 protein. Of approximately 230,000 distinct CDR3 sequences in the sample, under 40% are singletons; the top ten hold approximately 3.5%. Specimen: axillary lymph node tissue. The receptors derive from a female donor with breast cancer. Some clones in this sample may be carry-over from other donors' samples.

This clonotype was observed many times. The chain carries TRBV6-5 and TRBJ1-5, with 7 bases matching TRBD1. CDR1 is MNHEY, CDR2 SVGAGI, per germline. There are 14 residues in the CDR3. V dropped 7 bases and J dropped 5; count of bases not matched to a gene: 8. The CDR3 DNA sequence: TGTGCCAGCAAGATTAGGACAGGATATCAGCCCCAGCATTTT. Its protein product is CASKIRTGYQPQHF.

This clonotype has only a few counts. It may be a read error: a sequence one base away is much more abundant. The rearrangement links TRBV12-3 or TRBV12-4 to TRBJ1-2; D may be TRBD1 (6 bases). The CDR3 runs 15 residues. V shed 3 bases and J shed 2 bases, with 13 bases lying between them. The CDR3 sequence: CASSFVGAPNYGYTF. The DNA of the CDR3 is TGTGCCAGCAGTTTCGTGGGGGCTCCGAACTATGGCTACACCTTC.

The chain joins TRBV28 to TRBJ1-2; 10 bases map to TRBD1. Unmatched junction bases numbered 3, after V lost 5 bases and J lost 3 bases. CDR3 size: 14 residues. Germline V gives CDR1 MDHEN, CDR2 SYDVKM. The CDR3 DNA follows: TGTGCCAGCAGTGAAGGGACAGGGGACTATGGCTACACCTTC. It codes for CASSEGTGDYGYTF.

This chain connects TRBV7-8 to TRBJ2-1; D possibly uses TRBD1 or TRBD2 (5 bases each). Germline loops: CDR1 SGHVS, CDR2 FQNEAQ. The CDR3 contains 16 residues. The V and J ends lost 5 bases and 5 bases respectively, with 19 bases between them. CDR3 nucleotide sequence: TGTGCCAGCAGCCCCCGTCGGGGCCGGGGTAACAATGAGCAGTTCTTC. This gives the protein CASSPRRGRGNNEQFF.

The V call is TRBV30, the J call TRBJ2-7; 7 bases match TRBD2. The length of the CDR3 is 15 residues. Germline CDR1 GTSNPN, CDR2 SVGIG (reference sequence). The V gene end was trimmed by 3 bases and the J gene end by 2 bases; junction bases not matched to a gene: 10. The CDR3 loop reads CAWRPPGTNTYEQYF. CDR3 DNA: TGTGCCTGGAGACCCCCCGGGACTAACACCTACGAGCAGTACTTC.

CDR3 coding DNA: TGTGCCAGCAGCTGGAGGGATTCTGGAGATACGCAGTATTTT. Residues: CASSWRDSGDTQYF. The gene calls are TRBV7-9 and TRBJ2-3; a possible D gene is TRBD2 (6 bases). Germline CDR1 is SEHNR and CDR2 is FQNEAQ (reference sequence). Trimming left V 4 bases short and J 5 bases short, with 13 bases between. This CDR3 comprises 14 residues.

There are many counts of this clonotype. The CDR3 region has the DNA TGCGCCAGCAGCGCCGTACCGGGTCCGGGCTACACCTTC. Protein: CASSAVPGPGYTF. This sequence joins TRBV5-1 and TRBJ1-2; no firm D call. The ends were cut back, 4 bases at V and 8 bases at J, with 15 bases in the middle. Germline V CDR1 and CDR2: SGHRS, YFSETQ. The length of the CDR3 is 13 residues.

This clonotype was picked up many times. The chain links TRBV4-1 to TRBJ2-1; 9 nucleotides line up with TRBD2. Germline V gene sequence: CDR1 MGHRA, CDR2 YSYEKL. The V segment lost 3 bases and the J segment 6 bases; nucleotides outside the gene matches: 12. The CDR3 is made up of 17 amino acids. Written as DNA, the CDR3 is TGCGCCAGCAGCCAGGGGCTAGCGGGACGATCCGTCAATGAGCAGTTCTTC. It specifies CASSQGLAGRSVNEQFF.

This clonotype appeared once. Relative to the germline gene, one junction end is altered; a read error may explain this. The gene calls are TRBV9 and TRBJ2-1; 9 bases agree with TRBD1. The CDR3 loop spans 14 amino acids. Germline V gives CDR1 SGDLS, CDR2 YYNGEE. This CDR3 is CASSVGDRVNGQSF. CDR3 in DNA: TGTGCCAGCAGCGTAGGGGACAGGGTAAATGGGCAGTCCTTC.

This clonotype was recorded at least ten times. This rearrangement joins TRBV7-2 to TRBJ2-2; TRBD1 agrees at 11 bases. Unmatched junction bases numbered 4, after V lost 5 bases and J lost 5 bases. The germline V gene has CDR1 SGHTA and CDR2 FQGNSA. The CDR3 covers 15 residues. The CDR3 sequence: CASSGQGAGTGELFF. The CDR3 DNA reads TGTGCCAGCAGCGGACAGGGGGCTGGGACCGGGGAGCTGTTTTTT.

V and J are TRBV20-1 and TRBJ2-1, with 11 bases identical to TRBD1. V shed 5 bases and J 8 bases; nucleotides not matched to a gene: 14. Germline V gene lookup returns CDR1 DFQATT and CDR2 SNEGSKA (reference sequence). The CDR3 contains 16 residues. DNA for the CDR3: TGCAGTGCTGGCGAACCTCCGGGACAGGGGGGCGATGAGCAGTTCTTC. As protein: CSAGEPPGQGGDEQFF.

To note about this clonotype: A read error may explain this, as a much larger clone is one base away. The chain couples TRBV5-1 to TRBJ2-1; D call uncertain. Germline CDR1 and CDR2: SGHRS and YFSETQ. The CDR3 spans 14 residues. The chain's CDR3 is CASSRTGSYSEQFF. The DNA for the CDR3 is TGCGCCAGCAGCCGGACGGGCTCCTACAGTGAGCAGTTCTTC.

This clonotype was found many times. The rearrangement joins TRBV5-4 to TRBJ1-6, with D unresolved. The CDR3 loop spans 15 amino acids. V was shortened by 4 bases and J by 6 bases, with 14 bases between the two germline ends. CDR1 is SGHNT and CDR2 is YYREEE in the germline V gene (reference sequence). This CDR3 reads CASSPTRAPNSPLHF. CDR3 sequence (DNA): TGTGCCAGCAGCCCCACCCGGGCCCCTAATTCACCCCTCCACTTT.

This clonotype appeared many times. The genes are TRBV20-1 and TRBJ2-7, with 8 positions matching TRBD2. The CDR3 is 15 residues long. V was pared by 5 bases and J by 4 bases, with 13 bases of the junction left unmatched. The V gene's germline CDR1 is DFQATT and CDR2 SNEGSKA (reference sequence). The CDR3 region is CSAGSGGAGFYEQYF. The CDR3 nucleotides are TGCAGTGCTGGGTCCGGGGGGGCTGGGTTTTACGAGCAGTACTTC.

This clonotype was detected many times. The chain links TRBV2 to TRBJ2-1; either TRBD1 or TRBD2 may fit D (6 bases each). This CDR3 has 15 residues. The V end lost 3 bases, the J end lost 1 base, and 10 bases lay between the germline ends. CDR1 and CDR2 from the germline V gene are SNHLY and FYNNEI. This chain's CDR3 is CASSEGGQSYNEQFF. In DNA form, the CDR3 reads TGTGCCAGCAGTGAGGGGGGCCAATCCTACAATGAGCAGTTCTTC.

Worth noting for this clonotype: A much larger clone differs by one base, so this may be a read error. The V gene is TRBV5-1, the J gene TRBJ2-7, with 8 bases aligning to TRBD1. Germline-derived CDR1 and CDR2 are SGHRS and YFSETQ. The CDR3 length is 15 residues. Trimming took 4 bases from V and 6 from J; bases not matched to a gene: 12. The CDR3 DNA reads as TGCGCCAGCAGCCGGACAGGGACCAACTTCGCCGAGCAGTACTTC. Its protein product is CASSRTGTNFAEQYF. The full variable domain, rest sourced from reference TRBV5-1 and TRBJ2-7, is KAGVTQTPRYLIKTRGQQVTLSCSPISGHRSVSWYQQTPGQGLQFLFEYFSETQRNKGNFPGRFSGRQFSNSRSEMNVSTLELGDSALYLCASSRTGTNFAEQYFGPGTRLTVT.

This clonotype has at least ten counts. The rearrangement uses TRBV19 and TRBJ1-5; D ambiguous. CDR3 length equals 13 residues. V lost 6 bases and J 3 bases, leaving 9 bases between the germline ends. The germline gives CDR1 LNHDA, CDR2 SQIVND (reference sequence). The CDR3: CASSDVNNQPQHF. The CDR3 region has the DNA TGTGCCAGTAGCGACGTAAACAATCAGCCCCAGCATTTT.

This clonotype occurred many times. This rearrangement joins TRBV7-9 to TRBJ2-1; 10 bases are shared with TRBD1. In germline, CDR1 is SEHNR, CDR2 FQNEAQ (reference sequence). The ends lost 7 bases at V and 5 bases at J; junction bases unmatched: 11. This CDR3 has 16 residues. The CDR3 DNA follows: TGTGCCAGCACTCAAAGGACAGGGGGAGACGACAATGAGCAGTTCTTC. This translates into CASTQRTGGDDNEQFF.

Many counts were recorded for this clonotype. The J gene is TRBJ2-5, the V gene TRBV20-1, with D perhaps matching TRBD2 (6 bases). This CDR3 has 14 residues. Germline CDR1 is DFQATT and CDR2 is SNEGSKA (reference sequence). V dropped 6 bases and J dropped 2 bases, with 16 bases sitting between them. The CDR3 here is CSALMGGVQETQYF. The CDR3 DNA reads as TGCAGTGCACTGATGGGGGGAGTACAAGAGACCCAGTACTTC.

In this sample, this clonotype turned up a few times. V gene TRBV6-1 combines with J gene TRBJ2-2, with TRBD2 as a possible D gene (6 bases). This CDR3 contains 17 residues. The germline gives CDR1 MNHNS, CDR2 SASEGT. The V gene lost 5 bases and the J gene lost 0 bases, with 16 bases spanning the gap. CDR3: CASSPLGVAANTGELFF. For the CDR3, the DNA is TGTGCCAGCAGTCCCCTCGGCGTAGCGGCGAACACCGGGGAGCTGTTTTTT.

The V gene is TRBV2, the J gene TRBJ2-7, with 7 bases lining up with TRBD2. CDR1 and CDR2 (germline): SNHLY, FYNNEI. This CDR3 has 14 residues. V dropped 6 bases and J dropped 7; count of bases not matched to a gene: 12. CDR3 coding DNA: TGTGCCAGCAGGGAGCGGGGCGGCACCGGGGAGCAGTACTTC. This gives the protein CASRERGGTGEQYF. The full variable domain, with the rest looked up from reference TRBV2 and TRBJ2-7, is EPEVTQTPSHQVTQMGQEVILRCVPISNHLYFYWYRQILGQKVEFLVSFYNNEISEKSEIFDDQFSVERPDGSNFTLKIRSTKLEDSAMYFCASRERGGTGEQYFGPGTRLTVT.